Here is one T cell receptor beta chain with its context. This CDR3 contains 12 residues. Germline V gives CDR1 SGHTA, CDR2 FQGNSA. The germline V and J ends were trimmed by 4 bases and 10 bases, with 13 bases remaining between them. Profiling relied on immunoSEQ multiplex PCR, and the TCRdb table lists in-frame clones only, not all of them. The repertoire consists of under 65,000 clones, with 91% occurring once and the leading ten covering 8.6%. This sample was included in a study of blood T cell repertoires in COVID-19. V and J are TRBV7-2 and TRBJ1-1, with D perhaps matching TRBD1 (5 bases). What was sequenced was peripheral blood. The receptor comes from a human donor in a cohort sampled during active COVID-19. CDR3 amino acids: CASSSVRGGAFF. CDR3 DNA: TGTGCCAGCAGCTCGGTGCGGGGGGGAGCTTTCTTT.